This is a list of T cell receptor beta chains from one sample in a study of T cell responses to AZD1222 COVID-19 vaccine. Data came from immunoSEQ multiplex PCR; TCRdb stores just in-frame clones and leaves some out. In the table there are more than 95,000 clones, around nine tenths of which are singletons. Sample: peripheral blood, taken 28 days after the second AZD1222 dose. The source of these receptors is an adult who received the AZD1222 COVID-19 vaccine. CDR3s include the opening cysteine and the closing phenylalanine or tryptophan. A D gene is named only where the DNA matches it firmly. Rows give clone size only sometimes, using once, few, many, or a class for an expanded clone.

len | j_gene | d_gene | abundance | v_gene | CDR3nt | CDR3aa
13 | TRBJ1-4 | . | . | TRBV2 | TGTGCCATCACCGGACCGGGGGTTGAAAAACTGTTTTTT | CAITGPGVEKLFF
14 | TRBJ2-7 | . | . | TRBV5-1 | TGCGCCAGCAGCTTAACGGACTACTCCTACGAGCAGTACTTC | CASSLTDYSYEQYF
16 | TRBJ2-2 | . | . | TRBV14 | TGTGCCAGCAGCCTAAGGACGGAAGCGAACACCGGGGAGCTGTTTTTT | CASSLRTEANTGELFF
15 | TRBJ2-4 | . | . | TRBV7-2 | TGTGCCAGCAGCTTAGTGGGAGATGGGAGGAACATTCAGTACTTC | CASSLVGDGRNIQYF
13 | TRBJ1-1 | . | . | TRBV19 | TGTGCCAGTAGTATGACGCGGAACACTGAAGCTTTCTTT | CASSMTRNTEAFF
17 | TRBJ1-2 | TRBD1 | . | TRBV4-1 | TGCGCCAGCAGCGTACAAGCTCCCGGGACAGTTTCCTATGGCTACACCTTC | CASSVQAPGTVSYGYTF
15 | TRBJ2-3 | . | . | TRBV11-2 | TGTGCCAGCAGCTTAGCCCTGGGACCGCTCTATACGCAGTATTTT | CASSLALGPLYTQYF
13 | TRBJ2-7 | . | . | TRBV9 | TGTGCCAGCAGCGTCTCGGGAGAGTACGAGCAGTACTTC | CASSVSGEYEQYF
19 | TRBJ2-6 | TRBD2 | . | TRBV14 | TGTGCCAGCAGCCACCCCAGGGGCGGGAGGGCCGATGGGGCCAACGTCCTGACTTTC | CASSHPRGGRADGANVLTF
15 | TRBJ2-1 | TRBD2 | . | TRBV19 | TGTGCCAGTGGACTAGCGGGAGGGTCCTACAATGAGCAGTTCTTC | CASGLAGGSYNEQFF
15 | TRBJ1-4 | . | . | TRBV7-9 | TGTGCCAGCAGCTTAGTAGAGATGGGGAGTGAAAAACTGTTTTTT | CASSLVEMGSEKLFF
16 | TRBJ1-3 | . | . | TRBV27 | TGTGCCAGCAGTCGCGAGGGGTTAGGGGCTGGAAACACCATATATTTT | CASSREGLGAGNTIYF
15 | TRBJ2-1 | . | . | TRBV27 | TGTGCCAGCAGTCCCCACGACCCGCGTTACAATGAGCAGTTCTTC | CASSPHDPRYNEQFF
11 | TRBJ1-2 | . | . | TRBV30 | TGTGCCTGGGTTGGTAACTATGGCTACACCTTC | CAWVGNYGYTF
14 | TRBJ1-2 | TRBD1 | . | TRBV28 | TGTGCCAGCAGTCCTTGGACAGGGTACTATGGCTACACCTTC | CASSPWTGYYGYTF
14 | TRBJ2-3 | . | . | TRBV5-5 | TGTGCCAGCAGCTTGGGGCAGATCGGAGATACGCAGTATTTT | CASSLGQIGDTQYF
14 | TRBJ2-7 | . | . | TRBV2 | TGTGCCAGCACCTCCGGAGGACGCCGCGACGAGCAGTACTTC | CASTSGGRRDEQYF
22 | TRBJ2-1 | TRBD2 | . | TRBV2 | TGTGCCAGCGACGTCCCTTCCGGAACTAGCGGGAGTTTGAGCTACTCCTACAATGAGCAGTTCTTC | CASDVPSGTSGSLSYSYNEQFF
12 | TRBJ2-1 | . | . | TRBV11-2 | TGTGCCAGCAGCAAGACTAGTAGCGAGCAGTTCTTC | CASSKTSSEQFF
11 | TRBJ2-7 | . | . | TRBV13 | TGTGCCAGCAGTCCAGCCTACGAGCAGTACTTC | CASSPAYEQYF
14 | TRBJ1-2 | . | . | TRBV9 | TGTGCCAGCAGCGTAGGCGGGAGACTCTATGGCTACACCTTC | CASSVGGRLYGYTF
16 | TRBJ2-7 | . | . | TRBV5-1 | TGCGCCAGCAGCTTGGCCCCGGGGCAGCCAGCCGACGAGCAGTACTTC | CASSLAPGQPADEQYF
13 | TRBJ1-2 | . | once | TRBV27 | TGTGCCAGCAGCTGGGAGGGGGTCCATGGCTACACCTTC | CASSWEGVHGYTF
15 | TRBJ1-3 | . | . | TRBV6-5 | TGTGCCAGCAACCAGAAGCAGGTCTCTGGAAACACCATATATTTT | CASNQKQVSGNTIYF
17 | TRBJ2-3 | . | . | TRBV27 | TGTGCCAGCAGTTTATCCCCGGGGCCAATATTGTCAGATACGCAGTATTTT | CASSLSPGPILSDTQYF
12 | TRBJ1-2 | . | . | TRBV30 | TGTGCCTGGAGTGGGGCTAACTATGGCTACACCTTC | CAWSGANYGYTF
13 | TRBJ2-5 | . | . | TRBV5-4 | TGTGCCAGCAGCTTGGCCAGCCAAGAGACCCAGTACTTC | CASSLASQETQYF
17 | TRBJ2-2 | TRBD2 | . | TRBV28 | TGTGCCAGCAGCCTGCCGGGACTAGCCGGAAGAACCGGGGAGCTGTTTTTT | CASSLPGLAGRTGELFF
10 | TRBJ1-1 | . | once | TRBV19 | TGTGCCAGTAGTATCACTAAAGCTTTCTTT | CASSITKAFF
16 | TRBJ1-6 | . | . | TRBV7-9 | TGTGCCAGCAGCATGGAGGGAGGGATGTATAATTCACCCCTCCACTTT | CASSMEGGMYNSPLHF
11 | TRBJ2-2 | . | once | TRBV5-1 | TGCGCCAGCAGCCCCGGAGGGGAGCTGTTTTTT | CASSPGGELFF
14 | TRBJ1-2 | . | . | TRBV13 | TGTGCCAGCAGCTTAGGTGGGTCGGGCAGAGGCTACACCTTC | CASSLGGSGRGYTF
15 | TRBJ2-1 | . | . | TRBV7-8 | TGTGCCAGCAGCCCATACTCAAACTCCTACAATGAGCAGTTCTTC | CASSPYSNSYNEQFF
15 | TRBJ1-6 | . | . | TRBV15 | TGTGCCACCAGCACAACGGGCCCCGCTAATTCACCCCTCCACTTT | CATSTTGPANSPLHF